This T cell receptor beta chain derives from a study of CD8 T cells in ankylosing spondylitis. Note on this clonotype: The antigen remains undetermined.

In TCRdb, the 5' RACE reads were re-called with MiXCR into one record per CDR3 protein. The sample gives over 700,000 distinct CDR3 sequences, 15% to 20% of which show up once; around 19% is in the top ten. Study-wide results and caveats: A motif in TCR beta, a set of several highly homologous variants, appeared characteristic of ankylosing spondylitis blood.

The CDR3 loop spans 14 amino acids. V dropped 2 bases and J dropped 7 bases, with 12 bases sitting between them. CDR1 LGHNA and CDR2 YSLEER come from the germline V gene. Material for sequencing was blood, either unsorted or a sorted T cell fraction (not recorded which). The TCR sequence derives from a male donor with ankylosing spondylitis. The chain links TRBV4-3 to TRBJ2-1; perhaps TRBD1 as D (6 bases). The chain's CDR3 is CASSQLGQKNEQFF. The CDR3 nucleotides are TGCGCCAGCAGCCAACTGGGACAAAAAAATGAGCAGTTCTTC.